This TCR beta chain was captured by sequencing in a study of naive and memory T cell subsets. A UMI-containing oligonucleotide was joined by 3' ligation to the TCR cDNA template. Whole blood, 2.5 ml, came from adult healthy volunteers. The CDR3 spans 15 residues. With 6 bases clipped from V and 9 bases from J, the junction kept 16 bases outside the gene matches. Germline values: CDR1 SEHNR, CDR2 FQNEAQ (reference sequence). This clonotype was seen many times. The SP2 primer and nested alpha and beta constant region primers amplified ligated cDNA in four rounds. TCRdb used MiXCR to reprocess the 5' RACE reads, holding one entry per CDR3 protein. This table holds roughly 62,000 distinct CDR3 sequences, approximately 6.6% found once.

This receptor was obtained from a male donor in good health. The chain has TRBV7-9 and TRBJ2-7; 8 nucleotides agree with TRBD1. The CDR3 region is CASRERRAGGWVQYF. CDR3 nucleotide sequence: TGTGCCAGCAGAGAAAGGCGGGCAGGGGGCTGGGTGCAGTACTTC.